This T cell receptor (beta chain) came from a study of PD-1 blockade in classical Hodgkin lymphoma. Whole-study results and caveats: Relative to healthy donors, newly diagnosed patients reportedly had lower baseline TCR diversity, which was reported as lower still in relapsed/refractory patients. Why repertoires differed is undefined; disease activity or prior therapy possibly contributed.

Relapses following autologous stem cell transplantation were seen in all patients, with brentuximab vedotin exposure varying. The data were produced by immunoSEQ multiplex PCR, yet TCRdb's version contains in-frame clones alone and is incomplete. The data show over 85,000 clones, 80% to 90% seen once. With 5 bases removed from V and 4 bases from J, the gap between germline ends came to 13 bases. Germline V gene lookup returns CDR1 SGHTA and CDR2 FQGTGA. This CDR3 has 14 amino acids. In regard to this clone: Its antigen is as yet unknown.

The specimen was peripheral blood mononuclear cells (PBMCs), collected before the second cycle of nivolumab. The source is a human donor with classical Hodgkin lymphoma. The chain uses TRBV7-3 and TRBJ2-3; D is ambiguous. This chain's CDR3 is CASSPNIRADTQYF. The CDR3 nucleotides read TGTGCCAGCAGCCCCAACATAAGAGCAGATACGCAGTATTTT. Drawing the rest from reference TRBV7-3 and TRBJ2-3, the complete variable domain is GAGVSQTPSNKVTEKGKYVELRCDPISGHTALYWYRQSLGQGPEFLIYFQGTGAADDSGLPNDRFFAVRPEGSVSTLKIQRTERGDSAVYLCASSPNIRADTQYFGPGTRLTVL.